The 23 T cell receptor beta chains presented below share a single source sample, sequenced in a study of CD8+ T cells in alopecia areata. Extracted from the samples, RNA was reverse transcribed into cDNA to serve as the sequencing template. The data were produced by immunoSEQ multiplex PCR, yet TCRdb's version contains in-frame clones alone and is incomplete. This table holds over 15,000 clones, around 60% found once. Described treatment: oral pan-JAK inhibitor, 5-10 mg twice daily. Samples from alopecia areata patients were lesional scalp punch biopsies and peripheral blood. The sample here was skin, taken at week 4, from a patient treated with tofacitinib. These receptors all come from a human donor with alopecia areata.

V and J are TRBV29-1 and TRBJ2-2; no reliable D call. The CDR3 is 16 residues long. The V end lost 3 bases, the J end lost 2 bases, and 16 bases lay between the germline ends. Germline-derived CDR1 and CDR2 are SQVTM and ANQGSEA. The CDR3 protein is CSVDANPSGNTGELFF. CDR3 nucleotide sequence: TGCAGCGTTGACGCCAATCCTTCAGGAAACACCGGGGAGCTGTTTTTT.

This clone occurred a few times. This chain connects TRBV5-1 to TRBJ2-3; possibly TRBD1 or TRBD2 for D (6 bases each). Trimming stripped 4 bases from V and 1 base from J, with 19 bases between. Germline V lookup: CDR1 SGHRS, CDR2 YFSETQ. CDR3 length equals 17 residues. CDR3 sequence (DNA): TGCGCCAGCAGCGGGGATGCCGAGAGGGGGGGCACAGATACGCAGTATTTT. Its translation: CASSGDAERGGTDTQYF.

This clone has a handful of counts. The genes are TRBV6-5 and TRBJ2-2; D ambiguous. Germline CDR1 and CDR2: MNHEY and SVGAGI. Trimming left V 6 bases short and J 0 bases short, with 11 bases between. The CDR3 loop spans 15 amino acids. The CDR3 nucleotides are TGTGCCAGCAGCTTCGGACGGACGAACACCGGGGAGCTGTTTTTT. Amino acid sequence: CASSFGRTNTGELFF.

The chain couples TRBV13 to TRBJ2-7, with D perhaps assigned TRBD1 or TRBD2 (5 bases each). Germline CDR1 reads PRHDT; CDR2 reads FYEKMQ (reference sequence). V lost 5 bases and J 5 bases, leaving 22 bases between the germline ends. CDR3 length equals 16 residues. CDR3 region: CASSLRDGTRGDEQYF. Written as DNA, the CDR3 is TGTGCCAGCAGCCTCCGGGACGGAACTCGGGGTGACGAGCAGTACTTC.

This clone appeared once. This chain uses TRBV4-2 with TRBJ2-5; a possible D gene is TRBD2 (5 bases). Trimming pared 0 bases from V and 2 bases from J, leaving 19 bases between. The CDR3 loop spans 18 amino acids. The germline CDR1 and CDR2 sequences are LGHNA and YNFKEQ. Here the CDR3 DNA reads TGTGCCAGCAGCCAAGATTTGCTTCCGGGAAGGACGCAAGAGACCCAGTACTTC. Protein: CASSQDLLPGRTQETQYF.

This chain links TRBV19 with TRBJ1-2, with 7 bases that match TRBD1. This CDR3 is built from 18 residues. The germline gives CDR1 LNHDA, CDR2 SQIVND (reference sequence). V shed 4 bases, J shed 5 bases, and the junction held 19 bases outside the gene matches. CDR3 loop: CASSSGIGQANVEYGYTF. CDR3 coding DNA: TGTGCCAGTAGTAGTGGTATCGGACAGGCGAATGTTGAATATGGCTACACCTTC.

This sequence joins TRBV5-1 and TRBJ2-1; D perhaps matches TRBD1 (5 bases). The CDR3 is made up of 14 amino acids. The V end lost 0 bases, the J end lost 5 bases, and 9 bases lay between the germline ends. The germline gives CDR1 SGHRS, CDR2 YFSETQ. This CDR3 is CASSLEGPNNEQFF. The CDR3 nucleotides read TGCGCCAGCAGCTTGGAGGGGCCGAACAATGAGCAGTTCTTC.

The V and J genes are TRBV6-5 and TRBJ1-4, with D unclear. V was cut by 0 bases and J by 11 bases, with 13 bases left in between. Germline CDR1 and CDR2: MNHEY and SVGAGI. CDR3 size: 14 residues. The CDR3 loop reads CASSYSFSEVKLFF. CDR3 bases: TGTGCCAGCAGTTACTCATTCAGCGAGGTCAAACTGTTTTTT.

The gene calls are TRBV27 and TRBJ2-5; D is possibly TRBD1 or TRBD2 (5 bases each). Near its end, the DNA agrees better with TRBJ2-7, so the J call may be wrong. The CDR3 is 14 amino acids. The germline V gene has CDR1 MNHEY and CDR2 SMNVEV (reference sequence). CDR3 coding DNA: TGTGCCAGCAGTTTACGGGACGTTTCCTACGAGCAGTACTTC. Encoded protein: CASSLRDVSYEQYF.

This chain connects TRBV7-3 to TRBJ2-4, with 7 nucleotides matching TRBD2. This CDR3 is 16 amino acids long. Germline trimming cut 4 bases from V and 3 bases from J; bases unmatched to any gene: 9. The V gene's germline CDR1 is SGHTA and CDR2 FQGTGA. This chain's CDR3 is CASSSNGGFIKNIQYF. Here the CDR3 DNA reads TGTGCCAGCAGCTCTAACGGGGGGTTTATCAAAAACATTCAGTACTTC.

The J gene is TRBJ1-6, the V gene TRBV5-5; 8 positions agree with TRBD1. The CDR3 is made up of 14 amino acids. Trimming cost V 4 bases and J 6 bases; bases outside gene matches: 3. Germline-derived CDR1 and CDR2 are SGHKS and YYEKEE (reference sequence). As DNA, the CDR3 is TGTGCCAGCAGCCCGACAGGGGTTAATTCACCCCTCCACTTT. This gives the protein CASSPTGVNSPLHF.

Concerning this clone itself: Other DNA sequences in the sample encode the same CDR3. The chain links TRBV7-4 to TRBJ1-5, with a tentative D call TRBD1 (5 bases). With 4 bases removed from V and 0 bases from J, the gap between germline ends came to 22 bases. This CDR3 has 19 residues. Germline-derived CDR1 and CDR2 are SGHVT and SQSDAQ. This CDR3 reads CASSSPGRGVFASNQPQHF. The DNA for the CDR3 is TGTGCCAGCAGCTCGCCGGGGCGGGGGGTCTTTGCTAGCAATCAGCCCCAGCATTTT.

This clone showed up just a few times. CDR3 sequence (DNA): TGTGCCAGCAGCCCGGGCCGGGACAGATCCCCAGATACGCAGTATTTT. Its protein product is CASSPGRDRSPDTQYF. J is TRBJ2-3 and V is TRBV7-2; 7 nucleotides match TRBD1. V lost 5 bases to trimming and J lost 4 bases; unmatched junction nucleotides: 12. Looked up from germline, CDR1 is SGHTA and CDR2 is FQGNSA. The CDR3 is made up of 16 amino acids.

This chain connects TRBV9 to TRBJ1-3; D remains unclear. This CDR3 is 14 amino acids long. In germline, CDR1 is SGDLS, CDR2 YYNGEE. The V end was cut by 0 bases, the J end by 1 base, with 5 bases between. The CDR3 sequence: CASSVGTSGNTIYF. CDR3 DNA sequence: TGTGCCAGCAGCGTAGGAACATCTGGAAACACCATATATTTT.

On this clone: The sample contains more than one DNA sequence encoding this CDR3. The chain has TRBV4-3 and TRBJ1-1; D ambiguous. The CDR3 consists of 15 residues. Germline V gene lookup returns CDR1 LGHNA and CDR2 YSLEER. Trimming removed 0 bases from V and 10 bases from J, with 18 bases in between. The CDR3 DNA sequence: TGCGCCAGCAGCCAAGATCGGGGTACCGGGAAGGGAGCTTTCTTT. Translation gives CASSQDRGTGKGAFF.

By its share, this clone is medium-sized (0.01 to 0.1%). The genes are TRBV4-1 and TRBJ2-7; D not resolved. CDR1 is MGHRA and CDR2 is YSYEKL in the germline V gene. V lost 2 bases, J lost 1 base, and 9 bases lay in between. The CDR3 totals 14 residues. The DNA of the CDR3 is TGCGCCAGCAGCCAAACAGCAAGATCCTACGAGCAGTACTTC. Its protein is CASSQTARSYEQYF.

This clone turned up a few times. The J gene is TRBJ1-5, the V gene TRBV19; D unclear. CDR3 length: 13 residues. The ends were cut back, 5 bases at V and 5 bases at J, with 10 bases in the middle. Germline values: CDR1 LNHDA, CDR2 SQIVND (reference sequence). The CDR3 region has the DNA TGTGCCAGTAGTCCGCAGTCCCATCAGCCCCAGCATTTT. Its protein is CASSPQSHQPQHF.

V is TRBV14 and J is TRBJ2-1, with D perhaps TRBD2 (5 bases). The CDR3 has 16 residues. V lost 4 bases, J lost 4 bases, and 17 bases lay in between. Looked up from germline, CDR1 is SGHDN and CDR2 is FVKESK. The CDR3 loop reads CASSPSWGRGYNEQFF. Here the CDR3 DNA reads TGTGCCAGCAGCCCATCTTGGGGTAGAGGGTACAATGAGCAGTTCTTC.

The V call is TRBV28, the J call TRBJ2-7; D unresolved. The V end lost 1 base, the J end lost 0 bases, and 22 bases lay between the germline ends. Per germline, CDR1 MDHEN and CDR2 SYDVKM. The CDR3 has 19 amino acids. This chain's CDR3 is CASSLSPLNPTASSYEQYF. The DNA for the CDR3 is TGTGCCAGCAGTTTATCCCCACTGAACCCGACGGCGAGCTCCTACGAGCAGTACTTC.

This clone has a handful of counts. CDR3 region: CASSFYLDLYEQYF. CDR3 sequence (DNA): TGTGCCAGCAGTTTCTACCTCGACCTCTACGAGCAGTACTTC. The V gene is TRBV28, the J gene TRBJ2-7; D gene unclear. Looked up from germline, CDR1 is MDHEN and CDR2 is SYDVKM. Trimming left V 3 bases short and J 3 bases short, with 12 bases between. This CDR3 comprises 14 residues.

This chain joins TRBV11-3 and TRBJ2-7; 7 bases are a match to TRBD1. The CDR3 sequence is 13 residues long. CDR1 and CDR2 (germline): SGHNT, YENEEA. Unmatched junction bases numbered 10, after V lost 5 bases and J lost 9 bases. The CDR3, as DNA: TGTGCCAGCAGCCCCCGGGACAGTCTGAGGCAGTACTTC. Translating gives CASSPRDSLRQYF.

The chain carries TRBV2 and TRBJ2-1, with 8 bases identical to TRBD1. CDR1 SNHLY and CDR2 FYNNEI come from the germline V gene. The CDR3 extends over 13 amino acids. J gave up 8 bases and V 11 bases, and 11 bases lay outside the gene matches. CDR3 sequence reads: CAFWTGLRDEQFF. The CDR3 DNA sequence: TGTGCCTTTTGGACAGGGTTGAGGGATGAGCAGTTCTTC.

This clone showed up just a few times. This rearrangement joins TRBV5-6 to TRBJ2-5; a possible D gene is TRBD1 (6 bases). The CDR3 spans 15 residues. V lost 4 bases and J 0 bases, leaving 13 bases between the germline ends. In germline, CDR1 is SGHDT, CDR2 YYEEEE. DNA of the CDR3: TGTGCCAGCAGCCCGACCGGACAGAACCAAGAGACCCAGTACTTC. It yields the protein CASSPTGQNQETQYF.